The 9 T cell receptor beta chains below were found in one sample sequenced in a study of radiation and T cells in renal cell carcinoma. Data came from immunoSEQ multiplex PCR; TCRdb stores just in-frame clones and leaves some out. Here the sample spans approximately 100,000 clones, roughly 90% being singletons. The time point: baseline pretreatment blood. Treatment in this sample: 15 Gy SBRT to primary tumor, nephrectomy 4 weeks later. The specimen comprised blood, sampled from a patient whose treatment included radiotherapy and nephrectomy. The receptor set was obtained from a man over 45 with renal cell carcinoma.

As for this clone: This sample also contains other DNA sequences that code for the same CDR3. DNA for the CDR3: TGTGCCAGCTCTGACTACAATGAGCAGTTCTTC. Protein product: CASSDYNEQFF. The rearrangement uses TRBV2 and TRBJ2-1; no firm D call. V lost 8 bases and J 3 bases, leaving 5 bases between the germline ends. Looked up from germline, CDR1 is SNHLY and CDR2 is FYNNEI. CDR3 length: 11 residues. The variable domain in full, with the rest retrieved from reference TRBV2 and TRBJ2-1, is EPEVTQTPSHQVTQMGQEVILRCVPISNHLYFYWYRQILGQKVEFLVSFYNNEISEKSEIFDDQFSVERPDGSNFTLKIRSTKLEDSAMYFCASSDYNEQFFGPGTRLTVL.

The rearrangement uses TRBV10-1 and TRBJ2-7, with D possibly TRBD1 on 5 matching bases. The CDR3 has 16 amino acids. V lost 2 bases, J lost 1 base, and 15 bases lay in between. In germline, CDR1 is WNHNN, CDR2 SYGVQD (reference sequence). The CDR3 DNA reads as TGCGCCAGCAGTGAGCCTCTGACAGCAGCTTCCTACGAGCAGTACTTC. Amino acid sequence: CASSEPLTAASYEQYF.

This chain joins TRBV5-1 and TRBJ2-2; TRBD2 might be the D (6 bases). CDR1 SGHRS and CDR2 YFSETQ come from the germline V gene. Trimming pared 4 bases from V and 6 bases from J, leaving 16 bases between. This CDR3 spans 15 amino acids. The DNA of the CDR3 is TGCGCCAGCAGCCTCCGAAATCCTAGCGCCGGGGAGCTGTTTTTT. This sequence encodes CASSLRNPSAGELFF. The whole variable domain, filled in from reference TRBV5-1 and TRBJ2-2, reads KAGVTQTPRYLIKTRGQQVTLSCSPISGHRSVSWYQQTPGQGLQFLFEYFSETQRNKGNFPGRFSGRQFSNSRSEMNVSTLELGDSALYLCASSLRNPSAGELFFGEGSRLTVL.

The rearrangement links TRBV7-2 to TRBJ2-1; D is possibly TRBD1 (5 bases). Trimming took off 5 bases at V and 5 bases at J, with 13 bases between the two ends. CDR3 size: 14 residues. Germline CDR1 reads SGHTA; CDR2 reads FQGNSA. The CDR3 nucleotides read TGTGCCAGCAGCAAGACAGTGACCGACAATGAGCAGTTCTTC. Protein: CASSKTVTDNEQFF.

The CDR3 here is CASSGDRASTGELFF. The CDR3 region has the DNA TGTGCCAGCAGCGGTGACAGGGCGTCAACCGGGGAGCTGTTTTTT. The V and J genes are TRBV2 and TRBJ2-2, with 7 nucleotides matching TRBD1. The CDR3 contains 15 residues. In germline, CDR1 is SNHLY, CDR2 FYNNEI. J gave up 5 bases and V 6 bases, and 9 bases lay outside the gene matches.

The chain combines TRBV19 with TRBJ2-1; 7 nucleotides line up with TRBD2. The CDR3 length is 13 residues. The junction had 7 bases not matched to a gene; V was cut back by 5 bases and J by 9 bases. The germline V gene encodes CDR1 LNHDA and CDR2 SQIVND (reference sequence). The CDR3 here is CASSPVREAEQFF. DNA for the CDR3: TGTGCCAGTAGTCCCGTACGGGAGGCTGAGCAGTTCTTC.

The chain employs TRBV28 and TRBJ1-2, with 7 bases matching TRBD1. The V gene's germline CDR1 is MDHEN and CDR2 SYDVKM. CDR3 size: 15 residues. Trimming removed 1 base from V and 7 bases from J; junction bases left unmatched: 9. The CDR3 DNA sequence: TGTGCCAGCAGTTTATCCGGGACAGCAGGAGCTGGCTACACCTTC. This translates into CASSLSGTAGAGYTF.

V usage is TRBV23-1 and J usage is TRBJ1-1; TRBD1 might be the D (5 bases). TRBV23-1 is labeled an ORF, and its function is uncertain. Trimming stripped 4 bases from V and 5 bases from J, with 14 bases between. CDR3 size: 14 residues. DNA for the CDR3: TGCGCCAGCAGTCGGAGGCAGGGTCGAACTGAAGCTTTCTTT. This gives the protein CASSRRQGRTEAFF.

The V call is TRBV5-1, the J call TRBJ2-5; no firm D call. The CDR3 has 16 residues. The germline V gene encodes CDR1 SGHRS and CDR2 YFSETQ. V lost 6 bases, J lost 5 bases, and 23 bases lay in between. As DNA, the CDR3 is TGCGCCAGCAAGCGATTTATAGACCCCGGTGGGGAGACCCAGTACTTC. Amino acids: CASKRFIDPGGETQYF.